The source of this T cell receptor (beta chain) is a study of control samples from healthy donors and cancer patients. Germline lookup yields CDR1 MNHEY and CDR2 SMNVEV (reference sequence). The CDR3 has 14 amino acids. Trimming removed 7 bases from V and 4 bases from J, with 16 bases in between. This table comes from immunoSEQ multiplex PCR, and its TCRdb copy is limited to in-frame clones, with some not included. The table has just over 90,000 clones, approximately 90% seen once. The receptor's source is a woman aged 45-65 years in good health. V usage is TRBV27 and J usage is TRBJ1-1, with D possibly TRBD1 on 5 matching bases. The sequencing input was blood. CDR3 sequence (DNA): TGTGCCAGCAAGGACACCCGTAGTAGCACTGAAGCTTTCTTT. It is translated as CASKDTRSSTEAFF.